These 27 T cell receptor beta chains came from one sample sequenced in a study of shared clonotypes between healthy human individuals. TCRdb's copy holds only in-frame clones and misses some; the assay was immunoSEQ multiplex PCR. The sample consists of millions of clones, more than 85% of them appearing once. Input material: naive CD4+ T cells from PBMCs. Subset described: CD45RA+ positively selected. These receptors all come from a man aged 18 to 29 in good health. Some clones in this sample may be carry-over from other donors' samples.

The rearrangement uses TRBV5-6 and TRBJ2-1, with D maybe TRBD2 (7 bases). V lost 0 bases and J 3 bases, leaving 19 bases between the germline ends. The CDR3 loop spans 18 amino acids. The germline CDR1 and CDR2 sequences are SGHDT and YYEEEE. The CDR3 loop reads CASSLAGGGLGGYNEQFF. The CDR3 DNA follows: TGTGCCAGCAGCTTGGCTGGTGGCGGACTAGGGGGCTACAATGAGCAGTTCTTC. Looking up the rest from reference TRBV5-6 and TRBJ2-1 gives the full variable domain: DAGVTQSPTHLIKTRGQQVTLRCSPKSGHDTVSWYQQALGQGPQFIFQYYEEEERQRGNFPDRFSGHQFPNYSSELNVNALLLGDSALYLCASSLAGGGLGGYNEQFFGPGTRLTVL.

This clone was recorded only once. The chain employs TRBV9 and TRBJ2-1; TRBD1 agrees at 8 bases. Germline CDR1 reads SGDLS; CDR2 reads YYNGEE. There are 16 residues in the CDR3. V lost 0 bases and J lost 6; bases outside the gene matches: 8. The CDR3 sequence is CASSVEGQGAINEQFF. As DNA, the CDR3 is TGTGCCAGCAGCGTAGAGGGCCAGGGGGCGATCAATGAGCAGTTCTTC. Using reference TRBV9 and TRBJ2-1 for the parts outside the CDR3, the full variable domain is DSGVTQTPKHLITATGQRVTLRCSPRSGDLSVYWYQQSLDQGLQFLIQYYNGEERAKGNILERFSAQQFPDLHSELNLSSLELGDSALYFCASSVEGQGAINEQFFGPGTRLTVL.

Of note for this clone: Other DNA sequences in this specimen translate into the identical CDR3. This chain uses TRBV2 with TRBJ2-7; D might be TRBD2 (6 bases). The CDR3 length is 12 residues. The V gene lost 6 bases and the J gene lost 3 bases, with 9 bases spanning the gap. Germline CDR1 SNHLY, CDR2 FYNNEI. The CDR3 here is CASSPGSYEQYF. DNA of the CDR3: TGTGCCAGCAGCCCCGGGAGCTACGAGCAGTACTTC.

Note on this clone: In the same sample, other DNA sequences code for this CDR3. The chain has TRBV28 and TRBJ1-5; D is perhaps TRBD1 (5 bases). Trimming removed 5 bases at V and 7 bases at J, with 9 bases between. Germline V gene data show CDR1 as MDHEN and CDR2 as SYDVKM. CDR3 size: 12 residues. The CDR3 protein is CASSPSGQPQHF. The CDR3, as DNA: TGTGCCAGCAGTCCCTCAGGGCAGCCCCAGCATTTT. The whole variable domain, filled in from reference TRBV28 and TRBJ1-5, reads DVKVTQSSRYLVKRTGEKVFLECVQDMDHENMFWYRQDPGLGLRLIYFSYDVKMKEKGDIPEGYSVSREKKERFSLILESASTNQTSMYLCASSPSGQPQHFGDGTRLSIL.

The chain uses TRBV5-4 and TRBJ2-7; D tentatively fits TRBD1 or TRBD2 (5 bases each). Germline assignment: CDR1 SGHNT and CDR2 YYREEE (reference sequence). This CDR3 has 15 amino acids. V was clipped by 0 bases and J by 2 bases, with 12 bases between them. The CDR3, as DNA: TGTGCCAGCAGCTTGGGAGGGCCAGGGACCTACGAGCAGTACTTC. It yields the protein CASSLGGPGTYEQYF.

The rearrangement joins TRBV28 to TRBJ1-1; D might be TRBD1 (5 bases). Trimming removed 5 bases at V and 6 bases at J, with 16 bases between. The CDR3 sequence is 14 residues long. CDR1 is MDHEN, CDR2 SYDVKM, per germline. The chain's CDR3 is CASSRPGFSAEAFF. As DNA, the CDR3 is TGTGCCAGCAGTCGCCCAGGGTTTTCGGCTGAAGCTTTCTTT. The complete variable domain, with remaining parts taken from reference TRBV28 and TRBJ1-1, reads DVKVTQSSRYLVKRTGEKVFLECVQDMDHENMFWYRQDPGLGLRLIYFSYDVKMKEKGDIPEGYSVSREKKERFSLILESASTNQTSMYLCASSRPGFSAEAFFGQGTRLTVV.

The chain combines TRBV5-3 with TRBJ2-1, with D possibly called TRBD1 or TRBD2 (6 bases each). TRBV5-3 is sorted into the ORF group, with uncertain function. There are 19 residues in the CDR3. Trimming took off 4 bases at V and 9 bases at J, with 32 bases between the two ends. The CDR3 here is CARSPRRGQRGTHKGEQFF. As DNA, the CDR3 is TGTGCCAGAAGCCCCCGAAGGGGACAACGCGGGACCCATAAGGGTGAGCAGTTCTTC.

The chain has TRBV11-1 and TRBJ2-2; D ambiguous. CDR1 and CDR2 (germline): SGHAT, FQDESV (reference sequence). V was cut by 2 bases and J by 3 bases, with 13 bases left in between. The CDR3 is 16 residues long. In DNA form, the CDR3 reads TGTGCCAGCAGCTTAATGGGGTTCTATGACACCGGGGAGCTGTTTTTT. Its protein is CASSLMGFYDTGELFF.

This clone has only one observation. The CDR3 here is CASSFGLAGSAEQFF. CDR3 sequence (DNA): TGTGCCAGCAGCTTCGGACTAGCGGGGTCCGCCGAGCAGTTCTTC. The V gene is TRBV7-2, the J gene TRBJ2-1; 12 nucleotides agree with TRBD2. The CDR3 loop spans 15 amino acids. Germline V gene lookup returns CDR1 SGHTA and CDR2 FQGNSA. With 3 bases clipped from V and 10 bases from J, the junction kept 7 bases outside the gene matches.

This rearrangement joins TRBV4-2 to TRBJ2-1; weak D call: TRBD2 (6 bases). The CDR3 spans 17 residues. Germline CDR1 is LGHNA and CDR2 is YNFKEQ. V was cut by 1 base and J by 0 bases, with 13 bases left in between. The CDR3 nucleotides are TGTGCCAGCAGCCAAGCAGGAGCGGGCAGCTCCTACAATGAGCAGTTCTTC. It is translated as CASSQAGAGSSYNEQFF.

The V call is TRBV7-3, the J call TRBJ1-1, with D possibly matching TRBD1 (5 bases). The V end was cut by 5 bases, the J end by 4 bases, with 14 bases between. The CDR3 extends over 14 amino acids. Germline lookup yields CDR1 SGHTA and CDR2 FQGTGA. The CDR3 sequence is CASSRQAGITEAFF. CDR3 DNA sequence: TGTGCCAGCAGCCGGCAGGCAGGGATCACTGAAGCTTTCTTT.

The rearrangement joins TRBV19 to TRBJ2-2; D gene uncertain. V gave up 0 bases and J gave up 6 bases, with 8 bases separating them. CDR3 size: 14 residues. The V gene's germline CDR1 is LNHDA and CDR2 SQIVND (reference sequence). DNA of the CDR3: TGTGCCAGTAGTATAGATTTGGTGGCCGGGGAGCTGTTTTTT. Translation gives CASSIDLVAGELFF. The whole variable domain, remainder taken from reference TRBV19 and TRBJ2-2, is DGGITQSPKYLFRKEGQNVTLSCEQNLNHDAMYWYRQDPGQGLRLIYYSQIVNDFQKGDIAEGYSVSREKKESFPLTVTSAQKNPTAFYLCASSIDLVAGELFFGEGSRLTVL.

This sequence joins TRBV7-2 and TRBJ2-1; D is possibly TRBD2 (7 bases). Trimming removed 7 bases from V and 8 bases from J, with 21 bases in between. CDR3 length: 15 residues. CDR1 SGHTA and CDR2 FQGNSA come from the germline V gene. The CDR3 reads CASIWRGGIGDEQFF. The CDR3 region has the DNA TGTGCCAGCATTTGGAGGGGGGGTATCGGAGATGAGCAGTTCTTC. Full variable domain (rest looked up from reference TRBV7-2 and TRBJ2-1): GAGVSQSPSNKVTEKGKDVELRCDPISGHTALYWYRQSLGQGLEFLIYFQGNSAPDKSGLPSDRFSAERTGGSVSTLTIQRTQQEDSAVYLCASIWRGGIGDEQFFGPGTRLTVL.

This chain connects TRBV25-1 to TRBJ2-1; 9 bases line up with TRBD1. This CDR3 contains 13 residues. The junction had 1 base not matched to a gene; V was cut back by 4 bases and J by 6 bases. Per germline, CDR1 MGHDK and CDR2 SYGVNS. The CDR3 spells CASSGQGVNEQFF. In DNA form, the CDR3 reads TGTGCCAGCAGTGGACAGGGGGTCAATGAGCAGTTCTTC.

This clone came up once. The rearrangement joins TRBV28 to TRBJ1-3; D remains ambiguous. The CDR3 has 16 amino acids. CDR1 MDHEN and CDR2 SYDVKM come from the germline V gene. V lost 7 bases and J lost 3, with 19 bases in between. The CDR3 reads CASTFRSGGSGNTIYF. DNA of the CDR3: TGTGCCAGCACTTTCAGATCGGGAGGCAGTGGAAACACCATATATTTT. Together with reference TRBV28 and TRBJ1-3, the CDR3 gives the full variable domain: DVKVTQSSRYLVKRTGEKVFLECVQDMDHENMFWYRQDPGLGLRLIYFSYDVKMKEKGDIPEGYSVSREKKERFSLILESASTNQTSMYLCASTFRSGGSGNTIYFGEGSWLTVV.

This clone was picked up a small number of times. The V call is TRBV19, the J call TRBJ1-5, with D tentatively TRBD1 (5 bases). The germline V gene has CDR1 LNHDA and CDR2 SQIVND (reference sequence). V was clipped by 8 bases and J by 2 bases, with 13 bases between them. The CDR3 runs 14 residues. The CDR3 DNA follows: TGTGCCAGTGAGCAGGGATCGCGCAATCAGCCCCAGCATTTT. It translates to CASEQGSRNQPQHF.

The chain links TRBV28 to TRBJ2-2; 10 bases agree with TRBD1. The CDR3 totals 19 residues. Looked up from germline, CDR1 is MDHEN and CDR2 is SYDVKM. Trimming at V came to 6 bases and at J to 5 bases, leaving 18 bases not matched to a gene. DNA of the CDR3: TGTGCCAGCAGCCAGGGACCGGGACAGGGGTCCCTTCGAACCGGGGAGCTGTTTTTT. Amino acid sequence: CASSQGPGQGSLRTGELFF.

Here the CDR3 reads CASEQKGGVAEAFF. The CDR3 region has the DNA TGTGCCAGTGAACAAAAGGGGGGGGTCGCTGAAGCTTTCTTT. V gene TRBV19 combines with J gene TRBJ1-1; D may be TRBD1 (6 bases). The CDR3 is made up of 14 amino acids. Germline lookup yields CDR1 LNHDA and CDR2 SQIVND (reference sequence). Trimming removed 8 bases from V and 6 bases from J, with 19 bases in between.

V is TRBV5-1 and J is TRBJ2-1, with 7 nucleotides matching TRBD1. The germline gives CDR1 SGHRS, CDR2 YFSETQ. The V gene end was trimmed by 0 bases and the J gene end by 3 bases; junction bases not matched to a gene: 3. The CDR3 is 15 amino acids. CDR3 sequence (DNA): TGCGCCAGCAGCTTGGCGGGACAGCGCTACAATGAGCAGTTCTTC. Encoded protein: CASSLAGQRYNEQFF.

The chain is built from TRBV30 and TRBJ2-7, with D perhaps matching TRBD1 (5 bases). Germline CDR1 is GTSNPN and CDR2 is SVGIG (reference sequence). V was pared by 7 bases and J by 4 bases, with 14 bases between. CDR3 length equals 12 residues. This CDR3 is CASWGKVYEQYF. Here the CDR3 DNA reads TGTGCCTCTTGGGGCAAGGTATACGAGCAGTACTTC.

The V call is TRBV27, the J call TRBJ2-7; the D gene could be TRBD1 or TRBD2 (5 bases each). The CDR3 has 13 amino acids. CDR1 is MNHEY, CDR2 SMNVEV, per germline (reference sequence). V was pared by 7 bases and J by 2 bases, with 12 bases between. The chain's CDR3 is CASKRGVAYEQYF. CDR3 nucleotide sequence: TGTGCCAGCAAGCGAGGGGTCGCCTACGAGCAGTACTTC.

V and J are TRBV28 and TRBJ2-3; the match to TRBD2 covers 7 bases. The germline V gene has CDR1 MDHEN and CDR2 SYDVKM. Trimming cost V 5 bases and J 8 bases; bases outside gene matches: 10. This CDR3 region has 14 residues. CDR3 nucleotides: TGTGCCAGCAGTCCCGAGCGGGACTGGGGTACGCAGTATTTT. Translated: CASSPERDWGTQYF.

V gene TRBV10-3 combines with J gene TRBJ2-7, with D possibly TRBD1 on 5 matching bases. V was trimmed by 10 bases and J by 3 bases, leaving 19 bases between them. CDR1 is ENHRY, CDR2 SYGVKD, per germline. The CDR3 consists of 14 residues. The CDR3 protein is CATMEQATFYEQYF. The CDR3 DNA reads TGTGCCACAATGGAACAGGCCACCTTCTACGAGCAGTACTTC.

The chain employs TRBV10-3 and TRBJ2-6; 11 nucleotides line up with TRBD2. CDR3 length: 19 residues. Losses at the gene ends were 6 bases for V and 0 bases for J; bases not matched to a gene: 10. Per the germline V gene, CDR1 is ENHRY and CDR2 is SYGVKD. The CDR3 DNA follows: TGTGCCATCAGCCAACCGGGACTAGCGGACAGCTCTGGGGCCAACGTCCTGACTTTC. Its protein is CAISQPGLADSSGANVLTF.

J is TRBJ1-1 and V is TRBV7-3; D is undetermined. The CDR3 contains 14 residues. Germline V gene data show CDR1 as SGHTA and CDR2 as FQGTGA. Trimming took off 6 bases at V and 1 base at J, with 12 bases between the two ends. This CDR3 reads CASRLTGKNTEAFF. The CDR3 DNA follows: TGTGCCAGCAGGCTAACGGGTAAGAACACTGAAGCTTTCTTT.

The chain links TRBV7-2 to TRBJ1-1; the D is unclear. The V and J ends lost 5 bases and 11 bases respectively, with 15 bases between them. Germline V CDR1 and CDR2: SGHTA, FQGNSA. The CDR3 totals 12 residues. CDR3 region: CASSLLAPGAFF. The CDR3 DNA follows: TGTGCCAGCAGCCTATTGGCCCCCGGGGCTTTCTTT.

This chain joins TRBV28 and TRBJ2-3, with TRBD2 identical over 9 bases. Losses at the gene ends were 4 bases for V and 2 bases for J; bases not matched to a gene: 4. Germline CDR1 MDHEN, CDR2 SYDVKM. There are 15 residues in the CDR3. DNA of the CDR3: TGTGCCAGCAGTTCCGCTAGCGGGACCACAGATACGCAGTATTTT. This gives the protein CASSSASGTTDTQYF.